The table lists the clone carrying this T cell receptor (beta chain) with a few counts. This sample was included in a study of blood T cells in healthy people across ages. Alongside a J-beta primer mix, a sample-barcoded 5' primer served in a second PCR lasting 7 to 11 cycles. Via MiXCR, TCRdb re-called the 5' RACE reads, giving one row per CDR3 protein. The profile shows some 550,000 distinct CDR3 sequences, about 45% of them singletons. The sequence was obtained from a man aged 80 or over in good health. The sequenced sample was blood.

CDR3 sequence (DNA): TGTGCCAGCAGTTCCAGGGGGCACGAGCAGTACTTC. Residues: CASSSRGHEQYF. This chain links TRBV3-1 with TRBJ2-5; the match to TRBD1 covers 8 bases. The J call is uncertain, as TRBJ2-7 better fits the DNA end. The CDR3 has 12 residues. Germline V gene lookup returns CDR1 LGHDT and CDR2 YNNKEL (reference sequence).